This TCR beta chain was found in a study of shared clonotypes between healthy human individuals. Germline values: CDR1 WSHSY, CDR2 SAAADI. The CDR3 spans 14 residues. The ends were cut back, 2 bases at V and 0 bases at J, with 6 bases in the middle. Terminally differentiated effector memory CD45RA+ cells were excluded by CCR7 positive selection of CD45RO-negative cells. This clone showed up just once. Other nucleotide sequences from this sample produce the same CDR3. Produced via immunoSEQ multiplex PCR; TCRdb's table is partial and in-frame only. The sample consists of about 2 million clones, just under 95% of them appearing once.

This chain links TRBV10-2 with TRBJ2-3; D call uncertain. The source is a man aged 18 to 30 in good health. What was sequenced was naive CD8+ T cells sorted from blood. CDR3 loop: CASSEGDSTDTQYF. The CDR3 nucleotides are TGCGCCAGCAGTGAGGGAGACAGCACAGATACGCAGTATTTT.